The present entry profiles one T cell receptor (beta chain) with its context. What it binds is not known. The sample belongs to a study of cytomegalovirus exposure and HLA in healthy donors. Although they were nominally healthy when sampled, donors likely had unrecorded immune exposures. There are 15 residues in the CDR3. The V gene's germline CDR1 is SEHNR and CDR2 FQNEAQ (reference sequence). Trimming took 4 bases from V and 6 from J; bases not matched to a gene: 10. General study findings and limits: CMV serostatus was the sole immune exposure data available. In a later analysis, specific HLA alleles were associated with about 18,000 TCR beta sequences at a 0.05 false discovery rate.

Vbeta (60) and Jbeta (13) primers were used in the PCR. This table comes from immunoSEQ multiplex PCR, and its TCRdb copy is limited to in-frame clones, with some not included. The table lists about 140,000 clones, about 82% of them singletons. This rearrangement joins TRBV7-9 to TRBJ2-5, with TRBD2 matching over 8 bases. Specimen: PBMCs. The receptor's source is a man aged 30 to 45 in good health. The CDR3 region is CASSSNSGGLKTQYF. The CDR3 bases are TGTGCCAGCAGCTCCAACTCGGGGGGGCTGAAGACCCAGTACTTC.